This T cell receptor (beta chain) derives from a study of blood T cell repertoires in COVID-19. Study overall: T cells, B-cell-depleted T cells, or PBMCs provided the cDNA or gDNA that served as material.

This clone has just one count. Methods used by the authors: Reference gene primer amplification gave nucleated cell count estimates. Clones were sequenced by immunoSEQ multiplex PCR, and TCRdb holds only the in-frame ones, with some missing. For V, J and clone size, that table is used; D and trimming come from the DNA. The repertoire holds some 250,000 clones, with roughly 76% as singletons. V lost 4 bases and J lost 2, with 18 bases in between. Germline CDR1 reads MGHRA; CDR2 reads YSYEKL. CDR3 length: 17 residues. Seattle's enrolled individuals joined amid active infection and were then monitored longitudinally.

The sequence was collected from a woman at least 80 years old with COVID-19, enrolled during active disease. This rearrangement joins TRBV4-1 to TRBJ1-3; D is uncertain. Sequenced material: peripheral blood. Here the CDR3 DNA reads TGCGCCAGCAGCCTGCAGTTCTCAGTGTTGACTGGAAACACCATATATTTT. It codes for CASSLQFSVLTGNTIYF.